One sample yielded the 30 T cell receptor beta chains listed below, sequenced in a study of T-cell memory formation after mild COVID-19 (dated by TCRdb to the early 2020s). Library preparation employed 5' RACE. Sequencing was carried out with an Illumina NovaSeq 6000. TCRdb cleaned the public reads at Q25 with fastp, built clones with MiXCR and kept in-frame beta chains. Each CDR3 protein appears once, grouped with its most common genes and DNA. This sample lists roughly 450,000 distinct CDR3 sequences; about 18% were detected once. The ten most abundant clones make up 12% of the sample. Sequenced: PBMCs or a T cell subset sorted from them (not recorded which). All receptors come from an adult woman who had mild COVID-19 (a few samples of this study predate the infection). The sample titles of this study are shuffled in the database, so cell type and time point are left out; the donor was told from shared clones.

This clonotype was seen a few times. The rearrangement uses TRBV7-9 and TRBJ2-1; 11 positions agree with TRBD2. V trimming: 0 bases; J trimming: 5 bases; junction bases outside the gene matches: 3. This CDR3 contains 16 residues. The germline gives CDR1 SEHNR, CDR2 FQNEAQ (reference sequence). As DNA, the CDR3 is TGTGCCAGCAGCTTAGCACTAGCGGGGGTGAACAATGAGCAGTTCTTC. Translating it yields CASSLALAGVNNEQFF.

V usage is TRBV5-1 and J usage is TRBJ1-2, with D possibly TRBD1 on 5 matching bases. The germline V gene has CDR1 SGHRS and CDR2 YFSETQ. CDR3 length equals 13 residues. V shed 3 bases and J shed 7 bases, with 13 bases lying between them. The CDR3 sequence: CASSSGTYGGYTF. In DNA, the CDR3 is TGCGCCAGCAGCTCAGGGACCTATGGTGGCTACACCTTC.

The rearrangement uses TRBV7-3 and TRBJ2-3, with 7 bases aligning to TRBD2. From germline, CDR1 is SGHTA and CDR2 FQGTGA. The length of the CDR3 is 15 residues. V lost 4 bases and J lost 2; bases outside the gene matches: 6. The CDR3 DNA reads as TGTGCCAGCAGCTCCGTGGCGGGGGTCACAGATACGCAGTATTTT. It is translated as CASSSVAGVTDTQYF. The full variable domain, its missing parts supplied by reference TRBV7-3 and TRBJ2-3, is GAGVSQTPSNKVTEKGKYVELRCDPISGHTALYWYRQSLGQGPEFLIYFQGTGAADDSGLPNDRFFAVRPEGSVSTLKIQRTERGDSAVYLCASSSVAGVTDTQYFGPGTRLTVL.

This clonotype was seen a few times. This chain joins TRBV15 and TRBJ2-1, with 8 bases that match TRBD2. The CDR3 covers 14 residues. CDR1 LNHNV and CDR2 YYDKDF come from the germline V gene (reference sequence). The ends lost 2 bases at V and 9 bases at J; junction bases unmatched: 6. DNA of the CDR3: TGTGCCACCAGCAGACCAGCGGGAGTCGCTGAGCAGTTCTTC. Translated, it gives CATSRPAGVAEQFF.

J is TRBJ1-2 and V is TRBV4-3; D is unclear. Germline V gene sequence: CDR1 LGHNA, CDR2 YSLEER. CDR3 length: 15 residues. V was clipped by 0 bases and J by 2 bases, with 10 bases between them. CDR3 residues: CASSQDWMMNYGYTF. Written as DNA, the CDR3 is TGCGCCAGCAGCCAAGATTGGATGATGAACTATGGCTACACCTTC.

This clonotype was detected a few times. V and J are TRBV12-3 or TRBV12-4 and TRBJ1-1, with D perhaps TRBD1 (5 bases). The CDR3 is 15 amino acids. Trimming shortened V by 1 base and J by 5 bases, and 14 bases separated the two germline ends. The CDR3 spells CASSLDPSRGTEAFF. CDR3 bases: TGTGCCAGCAGTTTAGACCCTTCTCGGGGGACTGAAGCTTTCTTT.

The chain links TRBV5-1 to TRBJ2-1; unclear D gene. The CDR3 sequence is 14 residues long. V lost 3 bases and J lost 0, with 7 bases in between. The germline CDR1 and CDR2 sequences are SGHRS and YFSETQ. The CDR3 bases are TGCGCCAGCAGCTGGCGGAGCTCCTACAATGAGCAGTTCTTC. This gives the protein CASSWRSSYNEQFF.

This chain's CDR3 is CSASTGLAGALYNEQFF. CDR3 in DNA: TGCAGTGCTTCAACGGGACTAGCGGGAGCCCTCTACAATGAGCAGTTCTTC. J is TRBJ2-1 and V is TRBV20-1, with 14 positions matching TRBD2. Germline CDR1 DFQATT, CDR2 SNEGSKA (reference sequence). V was clipped by 5 bases and J by 3 bases; unmatched bases: 9. The CDR3 sequence is 17 residues long.

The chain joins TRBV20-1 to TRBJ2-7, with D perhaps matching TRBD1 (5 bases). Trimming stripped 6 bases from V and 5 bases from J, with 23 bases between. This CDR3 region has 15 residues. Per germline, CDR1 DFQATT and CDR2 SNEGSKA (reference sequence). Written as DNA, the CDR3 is TGCAGTGCCCCAATAGACAGACTCCTGCCCCACGAGCAGTACTTC. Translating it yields CSAPIDRLLPHEQYF.

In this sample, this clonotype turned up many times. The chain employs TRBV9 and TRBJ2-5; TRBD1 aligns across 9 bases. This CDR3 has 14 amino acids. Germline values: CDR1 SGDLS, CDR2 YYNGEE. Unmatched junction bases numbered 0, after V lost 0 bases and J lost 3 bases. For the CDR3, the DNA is TGTGCCAGCAGCGTAGGGACAGGGGAAGAGACCCAGTACTTC. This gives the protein CASSVGTGEETQYF.

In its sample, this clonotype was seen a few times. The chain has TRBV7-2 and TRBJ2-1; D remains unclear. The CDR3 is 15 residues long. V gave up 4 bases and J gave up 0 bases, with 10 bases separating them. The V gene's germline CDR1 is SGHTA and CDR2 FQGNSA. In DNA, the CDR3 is TGTGCCAGCAGCTCTAGTCGTACCTCCTACAATGAGCAGTTCTTC. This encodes CASSSSRTSYNEQFF.

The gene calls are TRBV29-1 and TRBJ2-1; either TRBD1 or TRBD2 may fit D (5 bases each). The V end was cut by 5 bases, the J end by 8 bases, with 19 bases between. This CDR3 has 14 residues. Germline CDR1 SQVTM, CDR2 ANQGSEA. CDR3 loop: CSVYGASSTHEQFF. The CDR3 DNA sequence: TGCAGCGTTTATGGGGCTAGCTCTACCCATGAGCAGTTCTTC.

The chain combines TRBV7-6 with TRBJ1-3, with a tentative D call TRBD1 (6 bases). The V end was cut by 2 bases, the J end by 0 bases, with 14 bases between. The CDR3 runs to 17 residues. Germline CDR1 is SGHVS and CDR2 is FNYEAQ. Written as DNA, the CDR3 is TGTGCCAGCAGCTTAAGGGACACTGAGCTCTCTGGAAACACCATATATTTT. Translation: CASSLRDTELSGNTIYF.

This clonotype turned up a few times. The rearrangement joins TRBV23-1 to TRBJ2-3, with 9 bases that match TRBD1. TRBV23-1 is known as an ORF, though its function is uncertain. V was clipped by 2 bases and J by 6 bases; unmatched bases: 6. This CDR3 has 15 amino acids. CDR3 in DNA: TGCGCCAGCAGTCAACCGGGGACAGGGACTGATACGCAGTATTTT. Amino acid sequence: CASSQPGTGTDTQYF.

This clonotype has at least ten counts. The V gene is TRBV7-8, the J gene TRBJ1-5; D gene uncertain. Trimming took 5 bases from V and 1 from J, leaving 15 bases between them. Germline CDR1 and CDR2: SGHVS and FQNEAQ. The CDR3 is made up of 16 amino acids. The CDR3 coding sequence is TGTGCCAGCAGCCCCGTAGGGTGGATAAGCAATCAGCCCCAGCATTTT. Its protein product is CASSPVGWISNQPQHF.

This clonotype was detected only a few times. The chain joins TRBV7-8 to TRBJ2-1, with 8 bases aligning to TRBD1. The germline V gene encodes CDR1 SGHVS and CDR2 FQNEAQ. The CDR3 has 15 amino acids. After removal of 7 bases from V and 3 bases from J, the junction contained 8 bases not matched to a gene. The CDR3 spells CASNRQGTFYNEQFF. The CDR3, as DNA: TGTGCCAGCAACAGACAGGGGACTTTCTACAATGAGCAGTTCTTC.

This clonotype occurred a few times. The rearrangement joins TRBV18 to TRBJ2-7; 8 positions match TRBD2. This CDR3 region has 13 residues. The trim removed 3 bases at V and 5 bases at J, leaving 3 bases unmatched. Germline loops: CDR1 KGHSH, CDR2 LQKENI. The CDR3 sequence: CASSPSLADEQYF. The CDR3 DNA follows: TGTGCCAGCTCACCCTCACTAGCGGACGAGCAGTACTTC.

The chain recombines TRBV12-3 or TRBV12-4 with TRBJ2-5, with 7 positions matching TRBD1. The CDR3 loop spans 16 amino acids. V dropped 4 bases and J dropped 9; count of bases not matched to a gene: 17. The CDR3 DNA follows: TGTGCCAGCAGTTGGAGAACAGGGGCCCACCGAGGGGCCCAGTACTTC. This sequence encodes CASSWRTGAHRGAQYF.

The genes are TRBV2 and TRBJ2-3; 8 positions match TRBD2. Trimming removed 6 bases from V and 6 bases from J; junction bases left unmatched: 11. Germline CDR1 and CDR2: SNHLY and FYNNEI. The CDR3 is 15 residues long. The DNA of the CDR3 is TGTGCCAGCAGCCGGACGGGGGGGCCGAGGGATACGCAGTATTTT. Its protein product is CASSRTGGPRDTQYF.

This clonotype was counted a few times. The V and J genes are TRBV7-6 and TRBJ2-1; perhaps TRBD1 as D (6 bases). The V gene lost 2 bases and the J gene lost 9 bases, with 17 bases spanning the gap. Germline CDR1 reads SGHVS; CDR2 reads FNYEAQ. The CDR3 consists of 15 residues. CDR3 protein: CASSLIGGSRGEQFF. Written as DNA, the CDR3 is TGTGCCAGCAGCTTAATTGGGGGCTCTCGGGGTGAGCAGTTCTTC. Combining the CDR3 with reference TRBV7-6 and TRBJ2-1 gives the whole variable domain GAGVSQSPRYKVTKRGQDVALRCDPISGHVSLYWYRQALGQGPEFLTYFNYEAQQDKSGLPNDRFSAERPEGSISTLTIQRTEQRDSAMYRCASSLIGGSRGEQFFGPGTRLTVL.

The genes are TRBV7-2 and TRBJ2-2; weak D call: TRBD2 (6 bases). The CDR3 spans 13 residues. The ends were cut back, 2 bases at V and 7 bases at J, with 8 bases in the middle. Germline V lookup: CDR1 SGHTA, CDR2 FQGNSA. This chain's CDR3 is CASSLRENGELFF. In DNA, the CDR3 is TGTGCCAGCAGCTTACGGGAGAACGGGGAGCTGTTTTTT.

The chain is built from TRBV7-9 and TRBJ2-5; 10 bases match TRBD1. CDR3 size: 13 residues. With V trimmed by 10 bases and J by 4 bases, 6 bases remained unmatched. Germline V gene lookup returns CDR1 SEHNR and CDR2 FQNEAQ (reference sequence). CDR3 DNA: TGTGCCACCAGACAGGGGGCCGTAGAGACCCAGTACTTC. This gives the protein CATRQGAVETQYF.

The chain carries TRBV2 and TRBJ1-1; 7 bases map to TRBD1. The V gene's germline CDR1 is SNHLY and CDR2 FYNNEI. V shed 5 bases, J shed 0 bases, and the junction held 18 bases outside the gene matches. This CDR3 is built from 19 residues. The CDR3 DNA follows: TGTGCCAGCAGTAATGTCGGCAGGGGGTTTGTGGGTATGAACACTGAAGCTTTCTTT. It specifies CASSNVGRGFVGMNTEAFF.

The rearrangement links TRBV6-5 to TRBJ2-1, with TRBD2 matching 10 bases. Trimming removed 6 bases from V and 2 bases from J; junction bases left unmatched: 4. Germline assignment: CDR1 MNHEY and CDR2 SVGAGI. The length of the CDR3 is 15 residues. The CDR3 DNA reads TGTGCCAGCAGAGTAGCGGGAGGTGCCTACAATGAGCAGTTCTTC. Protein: CASRVAGGAYNEQFF.

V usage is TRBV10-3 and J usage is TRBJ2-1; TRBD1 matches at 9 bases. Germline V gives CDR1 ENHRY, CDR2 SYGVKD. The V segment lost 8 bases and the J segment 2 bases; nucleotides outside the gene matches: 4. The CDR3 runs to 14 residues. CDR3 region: CAIRDREAYNEQFF. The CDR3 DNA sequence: TGTGCCATCCGGGACAGGGAGGCCTACAATGAGCAGTTCTTC.

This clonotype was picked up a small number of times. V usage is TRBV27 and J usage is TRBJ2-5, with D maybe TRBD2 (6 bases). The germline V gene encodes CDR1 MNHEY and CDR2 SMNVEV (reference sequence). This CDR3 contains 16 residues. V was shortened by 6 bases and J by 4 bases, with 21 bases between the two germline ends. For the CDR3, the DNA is TGTGCCAGCAGCCTCCAAGGCATCGGACTAATAGAGACCCAGTACTTC. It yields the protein CASSLQGIGLIETQYF.

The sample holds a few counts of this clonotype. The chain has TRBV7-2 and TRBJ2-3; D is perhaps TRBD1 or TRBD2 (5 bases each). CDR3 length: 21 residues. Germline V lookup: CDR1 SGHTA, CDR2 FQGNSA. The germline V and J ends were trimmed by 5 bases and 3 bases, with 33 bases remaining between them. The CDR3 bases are TGTGCCAGCAGCCTAAGAGGGCTAACTGAGGGGCGTTTGGGTGGAACAGATACGCAGTATTTT. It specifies CASSLRGLTEGRLGGTDTQYF. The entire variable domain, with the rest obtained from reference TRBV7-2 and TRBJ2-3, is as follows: GAGVSQSPSNKVTEKGKDVELRCDPISGHTALYWYRQSLGQGLEFLIYFQGNSAPDKSGLPSDRFSAERTGGSVSTLTIQRTQQEDSAVYLCASSLRGLTEGRLGGTDTQYFGPGTRLTVL.

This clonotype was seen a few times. The CDR3 sequence: CASSLNPVAEQFF. The CDR3, as DNA: TGTGCCAGCAGCTTAAACCCGGTCGCTGAGCAGTTCTTC. The chain has TRBV7-2 and TRBJ2-1; D is unresolved. CDR1 and CDR2 (germline): SGHTA, FQGNSA. The CDR3 has 13 residues. V was trimmed by 2 bases and J by 9 bases, leaving 11 bases between them. The full variable domain, with the rest looked up from reference TRBV7-2 and TRBJ2-1, is GAGVSQSPSNKVTEKGKDVELRCDPISGHTALYWYRQSLGQGLEFLIYFQGNSAPDKSGLPSDRFSAERTGGSVSTLTIQRTQQEDSAVYLCASSLNPVAEQFFGPGTRLTVL.

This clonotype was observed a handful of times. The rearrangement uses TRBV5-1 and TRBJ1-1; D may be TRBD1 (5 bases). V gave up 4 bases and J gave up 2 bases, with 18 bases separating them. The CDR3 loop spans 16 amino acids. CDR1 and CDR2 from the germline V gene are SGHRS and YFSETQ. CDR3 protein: CASSRRGRGHNTEAFF. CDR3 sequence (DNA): TGCGCCAGCAGCAGGCGTGGTAGGGGCCACAACACTGAAGCTTTCTTT.

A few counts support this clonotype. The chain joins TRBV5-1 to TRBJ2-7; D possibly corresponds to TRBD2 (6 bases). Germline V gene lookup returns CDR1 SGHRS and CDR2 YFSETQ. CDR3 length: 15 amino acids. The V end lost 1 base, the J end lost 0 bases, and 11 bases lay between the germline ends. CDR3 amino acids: CASSLKLANSYEQYF. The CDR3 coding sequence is TGCGCCAGCAGCTTGAAGCTAGCGAACTCCTACGAGCAGTACTTC.